The 23 T cell receptor beta chains below come from one sample, sequenced in a study of T cell responses to AZD1222 COVID-19 vaccine. Method: immunoSEQ multiplex PCR; TCRdb's copy keeps in-frame clones and lacks some. The table records some 150,000 clones, roughly 92% of them present only once. This specimen consisted of peripheral blood, obtained on day 0 of AZD1222 vaccination. The receptors were sampled from an adult in good health.

V gene TRBV7-9 combines with J gene TRBJ2-1, with D tentatively TRBD2 (6 bases). V dropped 10 bases and J dropped 3 bases, with 13 bases sitting between them. The CDR3 has 13 amino acids. Germline lookup yields CDR1 SEHNR and CDR2 FQNEAQ (reference sequence). CDR3 DNA: TGTGCCATCCGGGCAGCGGGCTACAATGAGCAGTTCTTC. It codes for CAIRAAGYNEQFF.

The chain couples TRBV2 to TRBJ1-1, with 10 bases lining up with TRBD1. Germline V gives CDR1 SNHLY, CDR2 FYNNEI. This CDR3 spans 13 amino acids. The ends lost 5 bases at V and 4 bases at J; junction bases unmatched: 1. The CDR3 here is CASSWTGGTEAFF. CDR3 bases: TGTGCCAGCAGTTGGACAGGGGGCACTGAAGCTTTCTTT. The full variable domain, its missing parts supplied by reference TRBV2 and TRBJ1-1, is EPEVTQTPSHQVTQMGQEVILRCVPISNHLYFYWYRQILGQKVEFLVSFYNNEISEKSEIFDDQFSVERPDGSNFTLKIRSTKLEDSAMYFCASSWTGGTEAFFGQGTRLTVV.

V usage is TRBV5-5 and J usage is TRBJ1-3, with D unresolved. The germline CDR1 and CDR2 sequences are SGHKS and YYEKEE (reference sequence). This CDR3 spans 13 amino acids. V was shortened by 5 bases and J by 0 bases, with 6 bases between the two germline ends. Here the CDR3 reads CASRLDSGNTIYF. The CDR3 nucleotides are TGTGCCAGCAGACTAGACTCTGGAAACACCATATATTTT.

This chain joins TRBV28 and TRBJ2-7, with 8 bases fitting TRBD1. Trimming cost V 5 bases and J 6 bases; bases outside gene matches: 12. The CDR3 is 15 amino acids. The germline V gene encodes CDR1 MDHEN and CDR2 SYDVKM. CDR3 coding DNA: TGTGCCAGCAGTCCTGGCGGACAGGGAGAATTCGAGCAGTACTTC. Residues: CASSPGGQGEFEQYF.

This clone has only a few counts. V is TRBV18 and J is TRBJ1-1; D call uncertain. V lost 2 bases and J lost 3, with 13 bases in between. The germline V gene has CDR1 KGHSH and CDR2 LQKENI. CDR3 size: 15 residues. CDR3 loop: CASSPNVGIHTEAFF. CDR3 in DNA: TGTGCCAGCTCACCAAACGTAGGGATCCACACTGAAGCTTTCTTT.

This rearrangement joins TRBV5-1 to TRBJ2-2; D is uncertain. Germline-derived CDR1 and CDR2 are SGHRS and YFSETQ. This CDR3 has 15 amino acids. V was pared by 7 bases and J by 6 bases, with 19 bases between. CDR3 in DNA: TGCGCCAGCGCCGTAGTTGACACTTCATCCGGGGAGCTGTTTTTT. This gives the protein CASAVVDTSSGELFF.

This chain uses TRBV10-3 with TRBJ1-1; D ambiguous. Looked up from germline, CDR1 is ENHRY and CDR2 is SYGVKD. Trimming stripped 0 bases from V and 0 bases from J, with 17 bases between. The CDR3 runs 18 residues. CDR3 sequence (DNA): TGTGCCATCAGTGAGTCGACTCCGTTTGGCAGTTTGAACACTGAAGCTTTCTTT. Protein: CAISESTPFGSLNTEAFF.

This chain joins TRBV21-1 and TRBJ2-1; TRBD2 is the table's D call and was not checked against the DNA. TRBV21-1 is a known pseudogene. This CDR3 spans 15 amino acids. This CDR3 reads CASSRPGTSFNEQFF. CDR3 bases: TGTGCCAGCAGCAGACCCGGGACTAGCTTCAATGAGCAGTTCTTC.

This chain connects TRBV19 to TRBJ1-5; tentative D call: TRBD1 (5 bases). Germline values: CDR1 LNHDA, CDR2 SQIVND (reference sequence). Trimming pared 4 bases from V and 7 bases from J, leaving 11 bases between. This CDR3 region has 13 residues. CDR3 nucleotides: TGTGCCAGTAGTACTGACAGTTCCCAGCCCCAGCATTTT. This codes for CASSTDSSQPQHF. Full variable domain (outside the CDR3, taken from reference TRBV19 and TRBJ1-5): DGGITQSPKYLFRKEGQNVTLSCEQNLNHDAMYWYRQDPGQGLRLIYYSQIVNDFQKGDIAEGYSVSREKKESFPLTVTSAQKNPTAFYLCASSTDSSQPQHFGDGTRLSIL.

The chain is built from TRBV11-2 and TRBJ2-7; D is unresolved. Germline V lookup: CDR1 SGHAT, CDR2 FQNNGV. Trimming removed 5 bases from V and 3 bases from J, with 8 bases in between. This CDR3 is built from 12 residues. The CDR3 DNA reads as TGTGCCAGCAGCACGGACGGCTACGAGCAGTACTTC. It encodes CASSTDGYEQYF.

V and J are TRBV28 and TRBJ1-4; tentatively, D is TRBD1 (5 bases). Germline CDR1 MDHEN, CDR2 SYDVKM. The CDR3 sequence is 15 residues long. Deletions cut 2 bases from V and 6 bases from J, with 13 bases between. For the CDR3, the DNA is TGTGCCAGCAGTTTAGCGGGACGCAGAGATGAAAAACTGTTTTTT. Amino acid sequence: CASSLAGRRDEKLFF.

The chain uses TRBV20-1 and TRBJ2-3, with D uncertain. Germline-derived CDR1 and CDR2 are DFQATT and SNEGSKA (reference sequence). Trimming took 3 bases from V and 3 from J, leaving 1 base between them. This CDR3 has 10 residues. CDR3 bases: TGCAGTGCTAGGACAGATACGCAGTATTTT. It is translated as CSARTDTQYF.

The J gene is TRBJ1-5, the V gene TRBV19, with a tentative D call TRBD1 (5 bases). CDR1 and CDR2 from the germline V gene are LNHDA and SQIVND (reference sequence). V was clipped by 4 bases and J by 6 bases, with 16 bases between them. This CDR3 region has 15 residues. In DNA, the CDR3 is TGTGCCAGTAGTACACGCCAGGGAGTGGGTCAGCCCCAGCATTTT. Translated: CASSTRQGVGQPQHF.

The chain combines TRBV25-1 with TRBJ2-3, with D tentatively TRBD1 or TRBD2 (5 bases each). The CDR3 consists of 15 residues. The ends were cut back, 6 bases at V and 0 bases at J, with 13 bases in the middle. CDR1 is MGHDK, CDR2 SYGVNS, per germline. CDR3 DNA sequence: TGTGCCAGCAGCTGGGGGTCCCCTAGCACAGATACGCAGTATTTT. Encoded protein: CASSWGSPSTDTQYF.

The rearrangement links TRBV5-6 to TRBJ1-1, with D hard to call. The germline CDR1 and CDR2 sequences are SGHDT and YYEEEE. CDR3 length equals 12 residues. The ends were cut back, 1 base at V and 7 bases at J, with 8 bases in the middle. The CDR3 here is CASSLFRSEAFF. CDR3 nucleotide sequence: TGTGCCAGCAGCTTGTTCAGGAGTGAAGCTTTCTTT.

This sequence joins TRBV5-1 and TRBJ1-5, with D possibly being TRBD1 (5 bases). With 7 bases removed from V and 2 bases from J, the gap between germline ends came to 16 bases. The CDR3 sequence is 15 residues long. The germline CDR1 and CDR2 sequences are SGHRS and YFSETQ. CDR3 coding DNA: TGCGCCAGCTCTATATCAGGGAACGGCAATCAGCCCCAGCATTTT. Residues: CASSISGNGNQPQHF.

The gene calls are TRBV12-3 or TRBV12-4 and TRBJ2-1, with TRBD1 as a possible D gene (6 bases). CDR3 length: 13 amino acids. The V gene lost 6 bases and the J gene lost 12 bases, with 18 bases spanning the gap. The CDR3 is CASSPGQLIGQFF. CDR3 sequence (DNA): TGTGCCAGCAGCCCTGGACAGCTGATCGGGCAGTTCTTC.

This rearrangement joins TRBV5-6 to TRBJ2-3; D gene unclear. The CDR3 is 13 residues long. The V gene lost 0 bases and the J gene lost 4 bases, with 6 bases spanning the gap. The V gene's germline CDR1 is SGHDT and CDR2 YYEEEE. CDR3 loop: CASSLGSPDTQYF. In nucleotides, the CDR3 is TGTGCCAGCAGCTTGGGATCCCCAGATACGCAGTATTTT. Full variable domain (outside the CDR3, taken from reference TRBV5-6 and TRBJ2-3): DAGVTQSPTHLIKTRGQQVTLRCSPKSGHDTVSWYQQALGQGPQFIFQYYEEEERQRGNFPDRFSGHQFPNYSSELNVNALLLGDSALYLCASSLGSPDTQYFGPGTRLTVL.

The V gene is TRBV14, the J gene TRBJ2-7, with 16 bases fitting TRBD2. Unmatched junction bases numbered 3, after V lost 3 bases and J lost 4 bases. The CDR3 has 16 residues. CDR1 and CDR2 from the germline V gene are SGHDN and FVKESK. Written as DNA, the CDR3 is TGTGCCAGCAGCCAGGGACTAGCGGGGGGGCAGTACGAGCAGTACTTC. It codes for CASSQGLAGGQYEQYF.

This rearrangement joins TRBV5-1 to TRBJ1-2; D might be TRBD1 (6 bases). V lost 3 bases and J lost 3, with 12 bases in between. The germline CDR1 and CDR2 sequences are SGHRS and YFSETQ. This CDR3 is 14 amino acids long. The CDR3 spells CASSWTAEDYGYTF. The CDR3 DNA reads TGCGCCAGCAGCTGGACAGCTGAGGACTATGGCTACACCTTC.

V and J are TRBV20-1 and TRBJ1-1; D possibly corresponds to TRBD1 (6 bases). Germline loops: CDR1 DFQATT, CDR2 SNEGSKA (reference sequence). This CDR3 has 15 amino acids. V lost 3 bases, J lost 4 bases, and 18 bases lay in between. The CDR3 sequence is CSASILGTTVTEAFF. As DNA, the CDR3 is TGCAGTGCTAGTATCCTCGGGACAACCGTCACTGAAGCTTTCTTT.

As to this clone: The germline gene is not matched at one end of the junction; a read error may be the cause. The chain carries TRBV3-1 (or the pseudogene TRBV3-2) and TRBJ1-6; D is ambiguous. The CDR3 consists of 13 residues. Germline V lookup: CDR1 LGHDT, CDR2 YNNKEL (reference sequence). Here the CDR3 reads CASSGSYNSPPHF. CDR3 DNA: TGTGCCAGCAGCGGCTCCTATAATTCACCCCCCCACTTT.

The chain links TRBV3-1 (or the pseudogene TRBV3-2) to TRBJ1-2; a possible D gene is TRBD1 (6 bases). CDR3 size: 18 residues. V gave up 0 bases and J gave up 4 bases, with 21 bases separating them. From germline, CDR1 is LGHDT and CDR2 YNNKEL (reference sequence). The CDR3 DNA reads as TGTGCCAGCAGCCAAGAAAGGGCGAGGGGGGCCCAGCTCTATGGCTACACCTTC. This encodes CASSQERARGAQLYGYTF.